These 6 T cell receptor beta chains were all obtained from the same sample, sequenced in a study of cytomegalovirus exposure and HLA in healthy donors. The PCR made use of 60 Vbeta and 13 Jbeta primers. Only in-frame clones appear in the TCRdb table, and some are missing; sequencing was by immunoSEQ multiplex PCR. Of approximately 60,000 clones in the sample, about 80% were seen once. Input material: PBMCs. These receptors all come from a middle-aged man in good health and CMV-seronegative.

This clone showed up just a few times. CDR3 coding DNA: TGTGCCAGCAGCTATCAGGGTTGGGGAGAGACCCAGTACTTC. Translating gives CASSYQGWGETQYF. The rearrangement joins TRBV6-6 to TRBJ2-5; tentative D call: TRBD1 (5 bases). The CDR3 extends over 14 amino acids. From germline, CDR1 is MNHNY and CDR2 SVGAGI (reference sequence). Trimming cost V 6 bases and J 4 bases, with 15 bases left between them.

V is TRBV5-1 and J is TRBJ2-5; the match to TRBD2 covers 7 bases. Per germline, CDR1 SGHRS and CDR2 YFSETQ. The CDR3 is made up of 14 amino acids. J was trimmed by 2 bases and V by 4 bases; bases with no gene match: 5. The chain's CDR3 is CASSTGLQQETQYF. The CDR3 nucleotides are TGCGCCAGCAGCACGGGACTACAACAAGAGACCCAGTACTTC.

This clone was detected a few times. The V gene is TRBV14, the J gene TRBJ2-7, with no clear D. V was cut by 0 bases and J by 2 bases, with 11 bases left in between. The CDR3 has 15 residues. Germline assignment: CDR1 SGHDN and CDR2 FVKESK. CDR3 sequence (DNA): TGTGCCAGCAGCCAAGAGTCTGGCCCAACCTACGAGCAGTACTTC. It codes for CASSQESGPTYEQYF.

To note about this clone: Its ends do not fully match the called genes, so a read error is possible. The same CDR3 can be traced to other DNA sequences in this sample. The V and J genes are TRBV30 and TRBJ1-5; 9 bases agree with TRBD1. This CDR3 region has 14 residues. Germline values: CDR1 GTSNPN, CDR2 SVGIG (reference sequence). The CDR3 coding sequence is TGTGCCTGGACCTCCGGGACAGGGAATCAACCCCAGCATTTT. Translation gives CAWTSGTGNQPQHF.

This CDR3 is CAWSNTGDEQYF. The CDR3 coding sequence is TGTGCCTGGAGTAACACAGGGGACGAGCAGTACTTC. The chain uses TRBV30 and TRBJ2-7; TRBD1 agrees at 7 bases. V trimming: 2 bases; J trimming: 5 bases; junction bases outside the gene matches: 3. Per the germline V gene, CDR1 is GTSNPN and CDR2 is SVGIG (reference sequence). The CDR3 extends over 12 amino acids. The full variable domain, with the rest looked up from reference TRBV30 and TRBJ2-7, is SQTIHQWPATLVQPVGSPLSLECTVEGTSNPNLYWYRQAAGRGLQLLFYSVGIGQISSEVPQNLSASRPQDRQFILSSKKLLLSDSGFYLCAWSNTGDEQYFGPGTRLTVT.

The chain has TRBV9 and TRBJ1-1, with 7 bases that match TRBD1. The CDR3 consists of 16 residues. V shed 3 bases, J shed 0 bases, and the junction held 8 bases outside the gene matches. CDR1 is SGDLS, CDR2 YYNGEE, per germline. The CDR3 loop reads CASSALSTGVNTEAFF. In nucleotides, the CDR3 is TGTGCCAGCAGCGCGTTATCTACAGGGGTGAACACTGAAGCTTTCTTT.